This entry concerns a single T cell receptor (beta chain). Its antigen is undetermined. The study ran its PCR with 60 Vbeta and 13 Jbeta primers. The protocol was immunoSEQ multiplex PCR, while the TCRdb copy is restricted to in-frame clones and leaves out a portion. The table lists roughly 150,000 clones, less than 85% of them singletons. The data were taken from a study of cytomegalovirus exposure and HLA in healthy donors. Study observations and caveats: In a later analysis, parvovirus B19, influenza, CMV and Epstein-Barr virus appeared linked to several top co-occurrence clusters.

The CDR3 loop spans 14 amino acids. Germline V CDR1 and CDR2: LNHDA, SQIVND (reference sequence). Deletions cut 1 base from V and 7 bases from J, with 13 bases between. The sample was PBMCs. The TCR comes from a woman in her forties or fifties in good health and CMV-seropositive. The V call is TRBV19, the J call TRBJ1-2; D might be TRBD1 (6 bases). CDR3 coding DNA: TGTGCCAGTAGTATAGCCCACAGGGCAATTGGCTACACCTTC. It translates to CASSIAHRAIGYTF.